The following is a TCR beta chain sequence with its context. Its antigen specificity is not known. No much larger clone is present one base from it, and per-base qualities are unavailable. TCRbeta CDR3 regions were amplified from genomic DNA using the immunoSEQ Assay, a bias-controlled multiplex PCR. The authors' analysis ran thus. The number of nucleated cells in each sample was estimated by amplification of reference gene primers within the assay. To quantify the absolute abundance of each unique TCRbeta CDR3 rearrangement, sequence reads were collapsed and filtered. For each sample, productive Simpson clonality was calculated by taking the square root of Simpson's diversity index across productive rearrangements. Entries here come from immuneACCESS through TCRdb and include only in-frame sequences with V and J called. Some clones fail to appear in such tables; in the studies checked, an unresolved V gene covers under half of the shortfall, and the cause of the remainder is unknown. D and trimming were read from the DNA, whereas the V and J calls and clone size are those reported in that table. In all, the sample holds about 140,000 clones, and 80% to 90% of those were seen once. The ten top clones hold 1.5% to 2% of the sample.

This sample was included in a study of blood T cell repertoires in COVID-19 (dated by TCRdb to the early 2020s). For the study in its entirety: The collaborator samples originated in the United States, Italy and Spain and spanned the acute and convalescent phases of COVID-19. A de-identified subject ID, COVID-19 status, age in years and sex were almost always included in the sample metadata. Samples came from the ongoing ImmuneRACE study (first 160 participants) plus 1,254 subjects from 6 global collaborators. The repertoires were released in a freely available public database meant as a resource for research on the immune response to SARS-CoV-2. HLA class I and class II types, where available, came from metadata supplied by the sample provider rather than from assay-based typing. Deeply sampled blood TCRbeta repertoires from subjects exposed to, actively infected with, or recovered from COVID-19 were included in the dataset. The prospective study material was composed of cDNA or gDNA derived from T cells, B-cell-depleted T cells, or PBMCs.

Collaborating institutions collected whole blood in K2EDTA tubes following their own protocols. For TCRbeta analysis, collaborators shipped samples as frozen whole blood, isolated PBMCs, or DNA extracted from either of those sample types. General findings and caveats noted by the study authors: The quantity of clinical and demographic metadata differed by source and by participant and was supplied without curation.

The germline V gene yields SGHRS for CDR1 and YFSETQ for CDR2. The germline V end is reduced by 5 bases and the J end by 1 base; junction bases left unmatched: 5. The CDR3 starts with the cysteine, ends with the phenylalanine, and has 14 residues. Only the CDR3 DNA stays, 42 bases, in frame from base 1. The clonotype originates from a woman aged 45-65 years with acute or convalescent COVID-19. The sequenced sample was peripheral blood. The chain uses TRBV5-1 and TRBJ1-1; 7 junctional bases match TRBD1. The CDR3 corresponds to CASRRDSTNTEAFF. The sequenced DNA is TGCGCCAGCAGAAGGGACAGCACGAACACTGAAGCTTTCTTT.